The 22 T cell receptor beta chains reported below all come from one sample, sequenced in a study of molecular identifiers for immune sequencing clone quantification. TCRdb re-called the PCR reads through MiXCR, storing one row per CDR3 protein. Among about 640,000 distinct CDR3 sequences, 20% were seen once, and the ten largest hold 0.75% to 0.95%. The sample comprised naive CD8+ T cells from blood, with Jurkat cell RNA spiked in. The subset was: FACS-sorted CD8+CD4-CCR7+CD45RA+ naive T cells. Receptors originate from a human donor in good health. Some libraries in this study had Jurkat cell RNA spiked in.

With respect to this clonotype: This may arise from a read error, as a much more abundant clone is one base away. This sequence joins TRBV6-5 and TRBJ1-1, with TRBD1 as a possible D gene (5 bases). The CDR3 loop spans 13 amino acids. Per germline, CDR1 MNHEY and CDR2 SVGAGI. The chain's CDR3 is CAGSYRSRTEAFF. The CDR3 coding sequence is TGTGCCGGCAGTTACAGGAGTCGCACTGAAGCTTTCTTT.

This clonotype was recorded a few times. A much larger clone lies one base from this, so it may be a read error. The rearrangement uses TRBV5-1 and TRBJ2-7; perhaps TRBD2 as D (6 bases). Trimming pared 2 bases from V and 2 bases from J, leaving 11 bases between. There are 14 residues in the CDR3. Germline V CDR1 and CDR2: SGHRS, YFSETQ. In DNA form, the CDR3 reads TGCGCCAGCAGCTTCGGGGGTCGACCCTACGAGCAGTACTTC. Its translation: CASSFGGRPYEQYF.

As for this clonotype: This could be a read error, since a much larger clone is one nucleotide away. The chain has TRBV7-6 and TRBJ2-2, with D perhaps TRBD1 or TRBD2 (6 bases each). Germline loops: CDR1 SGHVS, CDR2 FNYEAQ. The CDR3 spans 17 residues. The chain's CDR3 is CASSSPPGWDNTGGLFF. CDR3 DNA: TGTGCCAGCAGCTCTCCCCCGGGTTGGGACAACACCGGGGGGCTGTTTTTT.

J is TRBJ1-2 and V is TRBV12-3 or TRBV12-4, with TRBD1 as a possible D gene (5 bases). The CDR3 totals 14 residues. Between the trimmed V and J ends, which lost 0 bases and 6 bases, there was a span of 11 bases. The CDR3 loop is CASSLAGRGHGYTF. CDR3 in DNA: TGTGCCAGCAGTTTAGCAGGAAGGGGCCATGGCTACACCTTC.

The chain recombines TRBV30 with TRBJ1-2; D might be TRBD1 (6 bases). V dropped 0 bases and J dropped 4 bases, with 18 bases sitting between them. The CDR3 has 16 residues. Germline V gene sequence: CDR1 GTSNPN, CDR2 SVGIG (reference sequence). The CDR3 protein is CAWSVLPGDLIYGYTF. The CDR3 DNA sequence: TGTGCCTGGAGTGTACTTCCAGGGGACTTGATCTATGGCTACACCTTC.

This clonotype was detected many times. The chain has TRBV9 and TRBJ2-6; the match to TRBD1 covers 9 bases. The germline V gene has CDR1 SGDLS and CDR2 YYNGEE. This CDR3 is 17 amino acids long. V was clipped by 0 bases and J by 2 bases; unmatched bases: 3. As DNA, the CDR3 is TGTGCCAGCAGCGTAGCTACAGGGGGCGCTGGGGCCAACGTCCTGACTTTC. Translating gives CASSVATGGAGANVLTF.

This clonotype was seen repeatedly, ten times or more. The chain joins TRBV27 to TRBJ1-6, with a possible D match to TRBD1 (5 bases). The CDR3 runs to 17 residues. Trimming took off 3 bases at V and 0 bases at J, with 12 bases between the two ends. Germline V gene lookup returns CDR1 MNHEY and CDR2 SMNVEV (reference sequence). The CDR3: CASSLQGPYSYNSPLHF. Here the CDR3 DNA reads TGTGCCAGCAGTTTGCAGGGTCCCTACTCCTATAATTCACCCCTCCACTTT.

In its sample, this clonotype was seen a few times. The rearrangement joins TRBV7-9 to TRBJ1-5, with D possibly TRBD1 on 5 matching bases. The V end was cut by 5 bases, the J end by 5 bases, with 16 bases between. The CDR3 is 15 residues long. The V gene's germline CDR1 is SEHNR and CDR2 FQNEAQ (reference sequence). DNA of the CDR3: TGTGCCAGCAGCCAAGTGGGGTTAGGGGATCAGCCCCAGCATTTT. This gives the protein CASSQVGLGDQPQHF.

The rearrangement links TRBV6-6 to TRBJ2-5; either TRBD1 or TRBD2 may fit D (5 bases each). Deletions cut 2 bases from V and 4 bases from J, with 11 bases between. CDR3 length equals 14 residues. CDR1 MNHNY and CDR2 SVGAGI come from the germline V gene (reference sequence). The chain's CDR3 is CASSYGTRGETQYF. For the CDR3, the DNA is TGTGCCAGCAGTTACGGGACCCGGGGAGAGACCCAGTACTTC.

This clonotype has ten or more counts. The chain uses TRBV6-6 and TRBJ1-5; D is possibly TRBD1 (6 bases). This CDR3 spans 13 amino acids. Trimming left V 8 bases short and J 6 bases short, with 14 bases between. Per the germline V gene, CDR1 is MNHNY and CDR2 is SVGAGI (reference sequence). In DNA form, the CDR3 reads TGTGCCAGCGCGTCAGGGGTTATTCAGCCCCAGCATTTT. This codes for CASASGVIQPQHF.

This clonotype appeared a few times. This CDR3 is CASGSGKSNSPLHF. CDR3 in DNA: TGTGCCAGCGGCTCCGGGAAATCGAATTCACCCCTCCACTTT. The V gene is TRBV7-9, the J gene TRBJ1-6; D is unresolved. V lost 8 bases, J lost 7 bases, and 15 bases lay in between. The CDR3 covers 14 residues. The V gene's germline CDR1 is SEHNR and CDR2 FQNEAQ (reference sequence).

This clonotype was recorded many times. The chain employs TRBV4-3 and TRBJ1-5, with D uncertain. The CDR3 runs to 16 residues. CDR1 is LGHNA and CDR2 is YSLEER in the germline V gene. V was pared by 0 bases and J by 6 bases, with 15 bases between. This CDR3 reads CASSQEIQVGGQPQHF. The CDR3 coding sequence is TGCGCCAGCAGCCAAGAAATCCAGGTGGGCGGTCAGCCCCAGCATTTT.

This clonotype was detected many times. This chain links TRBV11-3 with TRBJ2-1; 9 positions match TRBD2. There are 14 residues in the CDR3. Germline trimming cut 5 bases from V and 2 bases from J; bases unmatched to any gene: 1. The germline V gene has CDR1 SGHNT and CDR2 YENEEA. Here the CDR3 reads CASSVAGAYNEQFF. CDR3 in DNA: TGTGCCAGCAGCGTAGCGGGAGCCTACAATGAGCAGTTCTTC.

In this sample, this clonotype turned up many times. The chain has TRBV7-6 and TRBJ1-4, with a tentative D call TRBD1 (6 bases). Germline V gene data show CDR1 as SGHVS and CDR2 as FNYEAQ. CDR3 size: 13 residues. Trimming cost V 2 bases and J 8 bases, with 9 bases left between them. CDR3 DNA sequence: TGTGCCAGCAGCTTACCAGGGGCAGAAAAACTGTTTTTT. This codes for CASSLPGAEKLFF. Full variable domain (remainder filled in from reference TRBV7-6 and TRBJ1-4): GAGVSQSPRYKVTKRGQDVALRCDPISGHVSLYWYRQALGQGPEFLTYFNYEAQQDKSGLPNDRFSAERPEGSISTLTIQRTEQRDSAMYRCASSLPGAEKLFFGSGTQLSVL.

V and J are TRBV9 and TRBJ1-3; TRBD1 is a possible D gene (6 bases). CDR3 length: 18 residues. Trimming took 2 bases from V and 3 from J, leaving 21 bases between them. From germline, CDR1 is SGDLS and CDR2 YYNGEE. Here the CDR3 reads CASSVRDTGRLDGNTIYF. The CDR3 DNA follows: TGTGCCAGCAGCGTGAGGGACACCGGGAGACTAGATGGAAACACCATATATTTT.

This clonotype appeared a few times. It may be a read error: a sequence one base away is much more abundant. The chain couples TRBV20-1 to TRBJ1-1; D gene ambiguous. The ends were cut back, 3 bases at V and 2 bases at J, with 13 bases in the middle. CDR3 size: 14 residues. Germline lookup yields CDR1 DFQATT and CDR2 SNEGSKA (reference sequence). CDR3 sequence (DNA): TGCAGTGCTAGTCGAGCAGACATAAACACTGAAGCTTTCTTT. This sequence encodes CSASRADINTEAFF.

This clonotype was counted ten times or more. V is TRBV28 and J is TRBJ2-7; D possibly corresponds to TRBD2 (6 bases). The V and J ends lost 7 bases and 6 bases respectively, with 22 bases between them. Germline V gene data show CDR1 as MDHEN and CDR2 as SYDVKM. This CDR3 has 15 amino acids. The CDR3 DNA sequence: TGTGCCAGCACCGAAGGACTACCGCTTGGAGGCGAGCAGTACTTC. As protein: CASTEGLPLGGEQYF. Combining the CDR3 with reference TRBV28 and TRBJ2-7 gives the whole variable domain DVKVTQSSRYLVKRTGEKVFLECVQDMDHENMFWYRQDPGLGLRLIYFSYDVKMKEKGDIPEGYSVSREKKERFSLILESASTNQTSMYLCASTEGLPLGGEQYFGPGTRLTVT.

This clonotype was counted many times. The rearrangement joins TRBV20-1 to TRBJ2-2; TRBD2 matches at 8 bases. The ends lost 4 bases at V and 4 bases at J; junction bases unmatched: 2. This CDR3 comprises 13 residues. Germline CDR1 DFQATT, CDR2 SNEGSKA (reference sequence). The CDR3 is CSANRGGTGELFF. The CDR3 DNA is TGCAGTGCTAATCGGGGGGGCACCGGGGAGCTGTTTTTT.

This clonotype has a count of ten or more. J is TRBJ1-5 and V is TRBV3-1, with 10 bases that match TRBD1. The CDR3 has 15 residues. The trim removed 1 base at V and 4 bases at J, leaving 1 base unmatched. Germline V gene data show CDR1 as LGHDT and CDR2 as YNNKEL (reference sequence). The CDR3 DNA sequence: TGTGCCAGCAGCCAAGGACAGGGGGCTAATCAGCCCCAGCATTTT. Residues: CASSQGQGANQPQHF.

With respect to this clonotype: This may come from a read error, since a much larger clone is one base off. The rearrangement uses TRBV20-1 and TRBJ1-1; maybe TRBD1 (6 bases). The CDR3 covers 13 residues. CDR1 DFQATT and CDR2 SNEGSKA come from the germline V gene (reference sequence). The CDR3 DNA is TGCAGTGCTCTTAACAGAGGGGACACTGGAGCTTTCTTT. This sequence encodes CSALNRGDTGAFF.

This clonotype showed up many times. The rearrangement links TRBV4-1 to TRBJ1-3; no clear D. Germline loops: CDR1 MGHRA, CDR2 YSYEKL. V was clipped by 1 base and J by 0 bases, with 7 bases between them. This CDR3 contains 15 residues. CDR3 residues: CASSQASISGNTIYF. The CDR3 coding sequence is TGCGCCAGCAGCCAAGCTTCGATCTCTGGAAACACCATATATTTT.

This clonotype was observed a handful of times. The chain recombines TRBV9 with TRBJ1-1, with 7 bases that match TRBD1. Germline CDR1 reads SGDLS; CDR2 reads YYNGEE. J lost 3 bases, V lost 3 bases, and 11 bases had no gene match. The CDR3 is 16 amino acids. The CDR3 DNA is TGTGCCAGCAGCGGACAGGGCGTTTGGGAAGACACTGAAGCTTTCTTT. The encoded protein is CASSGQGVWEDTEAFF.